This T cell receptor (beta chain) was profiled in a study of cytomegalovirus exposure and HLA in healthy donors. Sequencing used immunoSEQ multiplex PCR; TCRdb keeps in-frame clones, though not all of them. The sample has roughly 250,000 clones, about 86% seen once; the top ten hold 2.6%. CDR1 and CDR2 from the germline V gene are MNHNY and SVGAGI (reference sequence). CDR3 length: 13 amino acids. Germline trimming cut 2 bases from V and 3 bases from J; bases unmatched to any gene: 1. This TCR derives from a man aged 18-30 years in good health and CMV-seronegative. The chain recombines TRBV6-6 with TRBJ2-7; TRBD2 agrees at 7 bases. Sequencing was carried out using PBMCs. The CDR3, as DNA: TGTGCCAGCAGTTACGGACTAGGCTACGAGCAGTACTTC. Translation: CASSYGLGYEQYF.